What follows are 6 T cell receptor beta chains derived from one specimen sequenced in a study of OX40 agonist ivuxolimab in advanced cancers. The library was obtained by the immunoSEQ multiplex PCR assay. TCRdb retrieved this table from immuneACCESS and kept in-frame rearrangements only. Not all clones are present; in checked studies, unresolved V genes account for under half, and no reason is known for the remainder. Within this sample are approximately 100,000 clones, with about 92% of them counted one time only. The ten largest clones represent around 1.5% of the sample. Sample: CD4+ or CD8+ T cells sorted from blood, taken in a trial of the OX40 agonist ivuxolimab. The receptors were gathered from an adult with an advanced solid tumor such as melanoma, head and neck, liver or kidney cancer.

The chain employs TRBV7-2 and TRBJ1-2; D ambiguous. The CDR3 covers 14 residues. The germline CDR1 and CDR2 sequences are SGHTA and FQGNSA. The V gene lost 6 bases and the J gene lost 6 bases, with 17 bases spanning the gap. This chain's CDR3 is CASSSDQVRNGYTF. The DNA for the CDR3 is TGTGCCAGCAGTTCCGACCAAGTCCGTAATGGCTACACCTTC. The entire variable domain, with the rest obtained from reference TRBV7-2 and TRBJ1-2, is as follows: GAGVSQSPSNKVTEKGKDVELRCDPISGHTALYWYRQSLGQGLEFLIYFQGNSAPDKSGLPSDRFSAERTGGSVSTLTIQRTQQEDSAVYLCASSSDQVRNGYTFGSGTRLTVV.

This clone came up once. The chain joins TRBV7-9 to TRBJ1-4; D unclear. This CDR3 is built from 14 residues. Deletions cut 1 base from V and 8 bases from J, with 11 bases between. Germline V gene lookup returns CDR1 SEHNR and CDR2 FQNEAQ (reference sequence). CDR3 in amino acids: CASSLGQEAEKLFF. CDR3 nucleotide sequence: TGTGCCAGCAGCTTAGGCCAGGAAGCCGAAAAACTGTTTTTT. Together with reference TRBV7-9 and TRBJ1-4, the CDR3 gives the full variable domain: DTGVSQNPRHKITKRGQNVTFRCDPISEHNRLYWYRQTLGQGPEFLTYFQNEAQLEKSRLLSDRFSAERPKGSFSTLEIQRTEQGDSAMYLCASSLGQEAEKLFFGSGTQLSVL.

This chain uses TRBV29-1 with TRBJ2-4; D ambiguous. The CDR3 loop spans 11 amino acids. Per germline, CDR1 SQVTM and CDR2 ANQGSEA. Trimming stripped 7 bases from V and 8 bases from J, with 12 bases between. The CDR3 region is CSARVVHIQYF. The CDR3 coding sequence is TGCAGCGCGAGAGTAGTTCACATTCAGTACTTC.

The CDR3 nucleotides are TGTGCCATCAGCGCCGAAGGGGGGTACACCGGGGAGCTGTTTTTT. It codes for CAISAEGGYTGELFF. The chain carries TRBV10-3 and TRBJ2-2; D possibly uses TRBD1 or TRBD2 (6 bases each). Germline CDR1 ENHRY, CDR2 SYGVKD. Trimming removed 6 bases at V and 3 bases at J, with 14 bases between. The CDR3 spans 15 residues.

Concerning this clone: The same CDR3 also results from other DNA sequences found in this sample. This chain uses TRBV30 with TRBJ1-6; no clear D. The V end lost 0 bases, the J end lost 7 bases, and 4 bases lay between the germline ends. The CDR3 length is 12 residues. Germline values: CDR1 GTSNPN, CDR2 SVGIG (reference sequence). The CDR3: CAWSVGNSPLHF. The CDR3 nucleotides are TGTGCCTGGAGTGTGGGGAATTCACCCCTCCACTTT.

The chain uses TRBV28 and TRBJ1-5; 8 nucleotides agree with TRBD1. Germline V lookup: CDR1 MDHEN, CDR2 SYDVKM. The CDR3 extends over 14 amino acids. J lost 4 bases, V lost 6 bases, and 5 bases had no gene match. CDR3 DNA sequence: TGTGCCAGCAGACTGGGACAGGAAAATCAGCCCCAGCATTTT. Its protein product is CASRLGQENQPQHF.